This TCR beta chain was profiled in a study of CD8 T cells in ankylosing spondylitis. Findings of the study overall: There was a TCR beta motif, made of several highly homologous variants, that appeared characteristic of ankylosing spondylitis blood.

The CDR3 is made up of 15 amino acids. Germline loops: CDR1 LGHNA, CDR2 YSLEER. Trimming took 1 base from V and 8 from J, leaving 15 bases between them. This clonotype turned up a few times. Its matching antigen is unknown. Making the TCR beta libraries involved quantitative 5'-RACE with molecular barcodes. TCRdb re-called the 5' RACE reads with MiXCR, one entry per CDR3 protein. The sample lists roughly 670,000 distinct CDR3 sequences; around 20% were seen once. The chain has TRBV4-3 and TRBJ2-1; D may match TRBD1 or TRBD2 (5 bases each). Sequencing was performed on blood, either unsorted or a sorted T cell fraction (not recorded which). The origin of this receptor is a male donor with ankylosing spondylitis. The CDR3 DNA reads TGCGCCAGCAGCCAAGCCGATACTAGGGGCGATGAGCAGTTCTTC. It codes for CASSQADTRGDEQFF.